This T cell receptor (beta chain) was found in a study of T cell repertoires in cytomegalovirus infection. Study results and caveats: People with CMV and the relevant HLA were identified by cumulative public TCR beta family frequency. CMV-specific TCR beta clonotypes restricted by HLA-C were the ones dominating the ex vivo response.

The CDR3 totals 15 residues. CDR1 LGHNA and CDR2 YSLEER come from the germline V gene. V gave up 1 base and J gave up 4 bases, with 13 bases separating them. MiXCR, applied by TCRdb to the reads, yields one record per CDR3 protein. The table shows around 120,000 distinct CDR3 sequences, with about 24% occurring only once. As concerns this clonotype: Its antigen is currently unknown.

The sequenced sample consisted of PBMCs, sequenced either directly or after in vitro stimulation (not recorded which). The chain joins TRBV4-3 to TRBJ1-1; D is undetermined. The source of this sequence is a human donor in good health (CMV status not recorded). Some clones in this sample may be carry-over from other donors' samples. CDR3 loop: CASSQGWALGTEAFF. For the CDR3, the DNA is TGCGCCAGCAGCCAAGGATGGGCGTTAGGCACTGAAGCTTTCTTT.